A single sample gave rise to the 29 T cell receptor beta chains below, sequenced in a study of blood T cells in healthy people across ages. Next came a second PCR, run for 7 to 11 cycles, which used a sample-barcoded 5' primer along with a J-beta primer mix. TCRdb called the 5' RACE reads again in MiXCR, with one record for every CDR3 protein. Among 890,000 or so distinct CDR3 sequences, roughly 60% were seen once, and the ten largest hold 25% to 30%. The sample taken for sequencing was blood. These receptors originate from a man aged 25 to 45 in good health.

The chain joins TRBV2 to TRBJ2-5; D is unclear. This CDR3 comprises 12 residues. Trimming stripped 6 bases from V and 9 bases from J, with 14 bases between. Germline V lookup: CDR1 SNHLY, CDR2 FYNNEI. DNA of the CDR3: TGTGCCAGCAGATTGGAAGTCCCAGCCCAGTACTTC. This gives the protein CASRLEVPAQYF. The full variable domain, in which reference TRBV2 and TRBJ2-5 provide the parts outside the CDR3, is EPEVTQTPSHQVTQMGQEVILRCVPISNHLYFYWYRQILGQKVEFLVSFYNNEISEKSEIFDDQFSVERPDGSNFTLKIRSTKLEDSAMYFCASRLEVPAQYFGPGTRLLVL.

The chain joins TRBV20-1 to TRBJ2-3, with 8 positions matching TRBD2. The V and J ends lost 5 bases and 4 bases, in that order; junction bases with no gene match: 8. The CDR3 length is 14 residues. Germline loops: CDR1 DFQATT, CDR2 SNEGSKA (reference sequence). The CDR3: CSALSGAIPDTQYF. In DNA, the CDR3 is TGCAGTGCTCTTAGCGGGGCAATTCCAGATACGCAGTATTTT.

This clonotype has a count of ten or more. V and J are TRBV4-2 and TRBJ2-2; TRBD2 matches at 15 bases. This CDR3 comprises 18 residues. V gave up 0 bases and J gave up 7 bases; unmatched junction bases: 6. CDR1 and CDR2 from the germline V gene are LGHNA and YNFKEQ. The CDR3 here is CASSQEGLAGGRFGELFF. CDR3 sequence (DNA): TGTGCCAGCAGCCAAGAGGGACTAGCGGGGGGCCGGTTCGGGGAGCTGTTTTTT.

This clonotype was counted a few times. V and J are TRBV5-5 and TRBJ2-1; possibly TRBD1 for D (5 bases). Germline V gene sequence: CDR1 SGHKS, CDR2 YYEKEE (reference sequence). The CDR3 has 15 amino acids. Trimming pared 2 bases from V and 9 bases from J, leaving 18 bases between. CDR3 amino acids: CASSFTRVIDTEQFF. CDR3 coding DNA: TGTGCCAGCAGCTTCACCAGGGTTATCGATACTGAGCAGTTCTTC.

The chain employs TRBV28 and TRBJ1-4; weak D call: TRBD1 (5 bases). This CDR3 comprises 14 residues. V was pared by 4 bases and J by 8 bases, with 14 bases between. The germline V gene encodes CDR1 MDHEN and CDR2 SYDVKM. The chain's CDR3 is CASSSPGLLEKLFF. The CDR3 DNA is TGTGCCAGCAGTTCGCCGGGACTCCTGGAAAAACTGTTTTTT.

This clonotype occurred a few times. The V and J genes are TRBV3-1 and TRBJ2-7; 7 nucleotides agree with TRBD2. There are 17 residues in the CDR3. Germline V lookup: CDR1 LGHDT, CDR2 YNNKEL (reference sequence). Trimming removed 3 bases from V and 1 base from J; junction bases left unmatched: 12. The CDR3 DNA reads as TGTGCCAGCAGCCATCGGATGAGCGGGGCCCGTTCCTACGAGCAGTACTTC. This gives the protein CASSHRMSGARSYEQYF.

As regards this clonotype: Germline and junction disagree at one end, which may indicate a read error. V and J are TRBV4-2 and TRBJ2-6, with TRBD1 as a possible D gene (5 bases). CDR3 size: 16 residues. From germline, CDR1 is LGHNA and CDR2 YNFKEQ. The CDR3 is CASSQEASSGANILTF. The CDR3 DNA is TGTGCCAGCAGCCAAGAGGCAAGCTCTGGGGCCAACATCCTGACTTTC.

In this sample, this clonotype turned up a few times. V is TRBV5-6 and J is TRBJ2-3; D might be TRBD1 (5 bases). CDR1 is SGHDT, CDR2 YYEEEE, per germline. The CDR3 contains 14 residues. Trimming pared 0 bases from V and 2 bases from J, leaving 7 bases between. The CDR3 loop is CASSLGQHTDTQYF. CDR3 coding DNA: TGTGCCAGCAGCTTGGGACAGCACACAGATACGCAGTATTTT.

This sequence joins TRBV11-2 and TRBJ2-7, with a weak D call TRBD2 (5 bases). The CDR3 covers 14 residues. Trimming left V 5 bases short and J 4 bases short, with 15 bases between. Germline V gene lookup returns CDR1 SGHAT and CDR2 FQNNGV. CDR3 sequence reads: CASSKDPSGYEQYF. The DNA of the CDR3 is TGTGCCAGCAGCAAGGACCCGTCGGGGTACGAGCAGTACTTC.

The chain carries TRBV20-1 and TRBJ1-5; TRBD1 matches at 7 bases. This CDR3 is built from 14 residues. CDR1 and CDR2 (germline): DFQATT, SNEGSKA (reference sequence). V lost 1 base to trimming and J lost 2 bases; unmatched junction nucleotides: 2. DNA of the CDR3: TGCAGTGCTAGAGCAGGGGGAGGCAATCAGCCCCAGCATTTT. Encoded protein: CSARAGGGNQPQHF.

The J gene is TRBJ2-7, the V gene TRBV6-5, with TRBD1 identical over 8 bases. The J call may not be correct, given that the DNA end is closer to TRBJ2-5. CDR1 is MNHEY and CDR2 is SVGAGI in the germline V gene. There are 13 residues in the CDR3. This CDR3 is CASSETGDETQYF. CDR3 in DNA: TGTGCCAGCAGTGAGACAGGGGACGAGACCCAGTACTTC.

This clonotype was counted a few times. J is TRBJ1-2 and V is TRBV3-1; no firm D call. Germline V CDR1 and CDR2: LGHDT, YNNKEL (reference sequence). This CDR3 comprises 12 residues. V was cut by 0 bases and J by 6 bases, with 5 bases left in between. This chain's CDR3 is CASSQDPHGYTF. The DNA for the CDR3 is TGTGCCAGCAGCCAAGATCCGCATGGCTACACCTTC.

This clonotype was detected a few times. V and J are TRBV6-2 or TRBV6-3 and TRBJ1-2; TRBD1 is a possible D gene (5 bases). CDR3 length: 15 residues. V lost 5 bases and J lost 3, with 16 bases in between. Germline loops: CDR1 MNHEY, CDR2 SVGEGT. Written as DNA, the CDR3 is TGTGCCAGCAGTCCCAAAGCGGGGGGGGACTATGGCTACACCTTC. This translates into CASSPKAGGDYGYTF.

V is TRBV2 and J is TRBJ2-7; possible D gene TRBD1, 6 bases. CDR3 length equals 12 residues. Germline CDR1 SNHLY, CDR2 FYNNEI. V was clipped by 7 bases and J by 6 bases, with 13 bases between them. CDR3 coding DNA: TGTGCCAGCACGCAGGGGCTGGGCGAGCAGTACTTC. It yields the protein CASTQGLGEQYF. Looking up the rest from reference TRBV2 and TRBJ2-7 gives the full variable domain: EPEVTQTPSHQVTQMGQEVILRCVPISNHLYFYWYRQILGQKVEFLVSFYNNEISEKSEIFDDQFSVERPDGSNFTLKIRSTKLEDSAMYFCASTQGLGEQYFGPGTRLTVT.

The chain combines TRBV7-2 with TRBJ1-6; possible D gene TRBD1, 5 bases. The CDR3 extends over 13 amino acids. From germline, CDR1 is SGHTA and CDR2 FQGNSA. V lost 3 bases and J lost 9, with 9 bases in between. The CDR3 region has the DNA TGTGCCAGCAGCTTGGCTGGGGGTTCACCCCTCCACTTT. Protein: CASSLAGGSPLHF.

The chain is built from TRBV6-1 and TRBJ2-7; D not certain. V lost 7 bases, J lost 0 bases, and 13 bases lay in between. Germline CDR1 MNHNS, CDR2 SASEGT. The CDR3 is 14 residues long. The CDR3 loop reads CASNPSRSSYEQYF. The CDR3 DNA follows: TGTGCCAGCAACCCGAGCCGATCCTCCTACGAGCAGTACTTC.

The genes are TRBV20-1 and TRBJ2-5; D is perhaps TRBD2 (5 bases). Deletions cut 6 bases from V and 4 bases from J, with 12 bases between. This CDR3 has 12 residues. Germline lookup yields CDR1 DFQATT and CDR2 SNEGSKA (reference sequence). The DNA for the CDR3 is TGCAGTGCCTTACTAGTTCGAGAGACCCAGTACTTC. Protein: CSALLVRETQYF.

The chain carries TRBV29-1 and TRBJ2-7, with D perhaps matching TRBD1 or TRBD2 (5 bases each). CDR1 and CDR2 (germline): SQVTM, ANQGSEA. The CDR3 sequence is 12 residues long. With 4 bases removed from V and 3 bases from J, the gap between germline ends came to 10 bases. DNA of the CDR3: TGCAGCGTTGGGGGACCTTACTACGAGCAGTACTTC. The encoded protein is CSVGGPYYEQYF.

V usage is TRBV11-2 and J usage is TRBJ2-5; the match to TRBD1 covers 7 bases. This CDR3 is built from 14 residues. The V and J ends lost 5 bases and 5 bases, in that order; junction bases with no gene match: 8. Per germline, CDR1 SGHAT and CDR2 FQNNGV. The CDR3 DNA sequence: TGTGCCAGCAGCCCCGGGACAGCCGTGGAGACCCAGTACTTC. Its protein is CASSPGTAVETQYF.

The rearrangement joins TRBV6-5 to TRBJ2-1, with D maybe TRBD1 (7 bases). Trimming took 6 bases from V and 11 from J, leaving 14 bases between them. Germline V gene sequence: CDR1 MNHEY, CDR2 SVGAGI. The CDR3 spans 12 residues. Here the CDR3 DNA reads TGTGCCAGCAGGGAGGGACAGTCGAAGCAGTTCTTC. Its translation is CASREGQSKQFF.

The V and J genes are TRBV2 and TRBJ2-7; the D is unclear. Trimming left V 7 bases short and J 4 bases short, with 8 bases between. The CDR3 has 11 residues. CDR1 and CDR2 (germline): SNHLY, FYNNEI. The CDR3 nucleotides are TGTGCCAGCATTAACGAGTACGAGCAGTACTTC. Amino acid sequence: CASINEYEQYF.

CDR3 DNA sequence: TGTGCCAGCAGTTACTCGCCGGACAGGGTTCAGCCCCAGCATTTT. Translated: CASSYSPDRVQPQHF. J is TRBJ1-5 and V is TRBV6-6; 8 bases are shared with TRBD1. This CDR3 has 15 amino acids. Unmatched junction bases numbered 4, after V lost 0 bases and J lost 6 bases. Germline values: CDR1 MNHNY, CDR2 SVGAGI (reference sequence).

This rearrangement joins TRBV6-2 or TRBV6-3 to TRBJ1-5; D is perhaps TRBD1 (5 bases). The CDR3 sequence is 16 residues long. CDR1 and CDR2 from the germline V gene are MNHEY and SVGEGT. The ends were cut back, 5 bases at V and 4 bases at J, with 18 bases in the middle. DNA for the CDR3: TGTGCCAGCAGTACCTACGAAGGGGCCTGGAATCAGCCCCAGCATTTT. Its translation is CASSTYEGAWNQPQHF.

Concerning this clonotype itself: Relative to the germline gene, one junction end is altered; a read error may explain this. The rearrangement joins TRBV27 to TRBJ2-7; TRBD2 matches 8 bases. Germline assignment: CDR1 MNHEY and CDR2 SMNVEV (reference sequence). There are 14 residues in the CDR3. CDR3 protein: CASSWAGGSYEQYF. The CDR3 nucleotides are TGTGCCAGTAGTTGGGCGGGGGGATCCTACGAGCAGTACTTC.

This clonotype occurred once. The gene calls are TRBV7-3 and TRBJ2-1; TRBD2 matches 10 bases. V was pared by 5 bases and J by 8 bases, with 15 bases of the junction left unmatched. CDR3 size: 17 residues. From germline, CDR1 is SGHTA and CDR2 FQGTGA. Here the CDR3 reads CASSPAPGTSARYEQFF. The CDR3 DNA follows: TGTGCCAGCAGCCCCGCCCCGGGGACTAGCGCTAGGTATGAGCAGTTCTTC.

V is TRBV2 and J is TRBJ1-1, with 10 bases lining up with TRBD1. V lost 4 bases, J lost 10 bases, and 9 bases stayed unmatched. Looked up from germline, CDR1 is SNHLY and CDR2 is FYNNEI. This CDR3 region has 14 residues. The CDR3 reads CASSAHDRGQRAFF. CDR3 DNA: TGTGCCAGCAGTGCCCACGACAGGGGGCAAAGAGCTTTCTTT.

The V and J genes are TRBV20-1 and TRBJ1-2; 9 bases align to TRBD1. The CDR3 has 11 amino acids. After removal of 6 bases from V and 8 bases from J, the junction contained 4 bases not matched to a gene. The germline gives CDR1 DFQATT, CDR2 SNEGSKA (reference sequence). CDR3 bases: TGCAGTGCCCGGACAGGGGCCGGCTACACCTTC. Encoded protein: CSARTGAGYTF.

This chain joins TRBV20-1 and TRBJ2-3; D unclear. CDR1 and CDR2 (germline): DFQATT, SNEGSKA (reference sequence). V lost 6 bases, J lost 7 bases, and 17 bases lay in between. This CDR3 has 13 amino acids. The CDR3, as DNA: TGCAGTGCCACCTTTACGGGCGTAAATACGCAGTATTTT. This encodes CSATFTGVNTQYF.

In this sample, this clonotype turned up a few times. The rearrangement joins TRBV5-6 to TRBJ2-4; D gene ambiguous. Gene TRBJ2-7 matches the end of the DNA better, so the J call may be wrong. From germline, CDR1 is SGHDT and CDR2 YYEEEE. This CDR3 is 12 amino acids long. CDR3 sequence: CASSEYTDEQYF. For the CDR3, the DNA is TGTGCCAGCAGCGAGTACACGGACGAGCAGTACTTC.